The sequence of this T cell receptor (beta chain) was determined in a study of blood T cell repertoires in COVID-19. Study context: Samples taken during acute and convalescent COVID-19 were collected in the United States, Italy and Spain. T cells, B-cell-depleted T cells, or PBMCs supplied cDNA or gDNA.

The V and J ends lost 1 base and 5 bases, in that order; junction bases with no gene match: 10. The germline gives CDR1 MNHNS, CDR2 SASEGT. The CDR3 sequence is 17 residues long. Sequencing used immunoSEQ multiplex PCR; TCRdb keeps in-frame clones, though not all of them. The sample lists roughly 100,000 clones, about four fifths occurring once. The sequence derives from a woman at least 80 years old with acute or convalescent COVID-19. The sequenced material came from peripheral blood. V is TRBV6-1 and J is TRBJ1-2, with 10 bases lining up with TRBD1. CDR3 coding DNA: TGTGCCAGCAGTGAAGTACTGGGGGGACAGGGGATATATGGCTACACCTTC. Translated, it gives CASSEVLGGQGIYGYTF.